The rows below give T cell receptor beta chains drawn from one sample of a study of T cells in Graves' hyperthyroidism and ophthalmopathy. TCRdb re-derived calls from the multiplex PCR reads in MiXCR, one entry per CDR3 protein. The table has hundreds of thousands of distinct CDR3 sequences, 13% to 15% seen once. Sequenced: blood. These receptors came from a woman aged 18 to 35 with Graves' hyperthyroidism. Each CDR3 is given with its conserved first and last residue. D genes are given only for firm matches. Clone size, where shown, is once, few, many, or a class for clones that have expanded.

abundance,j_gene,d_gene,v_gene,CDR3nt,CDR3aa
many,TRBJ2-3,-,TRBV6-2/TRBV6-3,TGTGCCAGCCGCTTGAAGGGTATGAACACAGATACGCAGTATTTT,CASRLKGMNTDTQYF
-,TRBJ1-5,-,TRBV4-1,TGCGCCAGCAGCCGGGAGGGCACAAATCAGCCCCAGCATTTT,CASSREGTNQPQHF
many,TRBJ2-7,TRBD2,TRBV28,TGTGCCAGCAGTTTGCGAGCGGGACTCCGATCCTACGAGCAGTACTTC,CASSLRAGLRSYEQYF
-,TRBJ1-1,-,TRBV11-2,TGTGCCAGCAGCTTCCAGCAACGACGAAGGACTGAAGCTTTCTTT,CASSFQQRRRTEAFF
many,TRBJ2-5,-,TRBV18,TGTGCCAGCTCACCACCGGAATACCAAGAGACCCAGTACTTC,CASSPPEYQETQYF
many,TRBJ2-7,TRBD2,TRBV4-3,TGCGCCAGCAGCCACACGGGACTAGCGGGCAGATGGCGTACCTACGAGCAGTACTTC,CASSHTGLAGRWRTYEQYF
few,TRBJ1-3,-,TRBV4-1,TGCGCCAGCAGCCAAGATCCGCACGCGAGAAACACCATATATTTT,CASSQDPHARNTIYF
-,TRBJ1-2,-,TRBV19,TGTGCCAGTAGTACCTACCCGACAGGAAGCAACTATGGCTACACCTTC,CASSTYPTGSNYGYTF
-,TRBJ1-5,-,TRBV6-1,TGTGCCAGCGCATCTCCACAGGGTTGGCAGCCCCAGCATTTT,CASASPQGWQPQHF
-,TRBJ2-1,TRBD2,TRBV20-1,TGCAGTGCTAGAGGGGGACTAGCGGGTAACAATGAGCAGTTCTTC,CSARGGLAGNNEQFF
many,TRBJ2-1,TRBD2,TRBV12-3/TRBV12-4,TGTGCCAGCAGTAAACGAACTAGCGGGGGGTACAATGAGCAGTTCTTC,CASSKRTSGGYNEQFF
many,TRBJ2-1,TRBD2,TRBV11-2,TGTGCCAGCAGCTTAAGCGGGAGCTTCTACAATGAGCAGTTCTTC,CASSLSGSFYNEQFF
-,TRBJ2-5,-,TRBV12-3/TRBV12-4,TGTGCCAGCAGTTTATGGGCCAGGGCACCCCAAGAGACCCAGTACTTC,CASSLWARAPQETQYF
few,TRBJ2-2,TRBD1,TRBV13,TGTGCCAGCAGCCCAGACAGGGGGCTTGGGGAGCTGCTTTTT,CASSPDRGLGELLF
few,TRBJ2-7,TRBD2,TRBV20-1,TGCAGTGCGTACAGCGGGGACTCTTCTTCCTACGAGCAGTACTTC,CSAYSGDSSSYEQYF
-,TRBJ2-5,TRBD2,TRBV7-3,TGTGCCAGCAGCTTGGGTACGGGGCTAGCGGCTCTCGGGACCCAGTACTTC,CASSLGTGLAALGTQYF
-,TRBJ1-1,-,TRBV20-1,TGCAGTGCTAGAAATTTCGGCACTGAAGCTTTCTTT,CSARNFGTEAFF
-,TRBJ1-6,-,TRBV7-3,TGTGCCAGCAGCTTGGGAAAAGAGGCCCCAAATAATTCACCCCTCCACTTT,CASSLGKEAPNNSPLHF
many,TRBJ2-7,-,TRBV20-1,TGCAGTGCTAGAGGTGGGCCCTACGAGCAGTACTTC,CSARGGPYEQYF
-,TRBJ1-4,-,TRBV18,TGTGCCAGCTCACCGCGAGACGTAGCAACTAATGAAAAACTGTTTTTT,CASSPRDVATNEKLFF
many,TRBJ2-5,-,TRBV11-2,TGTGCCAGCAGCTTAGGAGGGCACGAGACCCAGTACTTC,CASSLGGHETQYF
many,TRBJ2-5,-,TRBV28,TGTGCCAGCAGTTACAGGACAAGACAAGAGACCCAGTACTTC,CASSYRTRQETQYF
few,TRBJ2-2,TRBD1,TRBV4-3,TGCGCCAGCAGCCAAGTACAGGGGCCGAACACCGGGGAGCTGTTTTTT,CASSQVQGPNTGELFF
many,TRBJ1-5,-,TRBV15,TGTGCCACCAGCAGAGACAGGGGACGAAATCAGCCCCAGCATTTT,CATSRDRGRNQPQHF
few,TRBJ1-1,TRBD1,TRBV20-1,TGCAGTGCCCGAGGGACAGAACGAAACACTGAAGCTTTCTTT,CSARGTERNTEAFF
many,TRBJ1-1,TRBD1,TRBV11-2,TGTGCCAGCAGCTTAGGGAGGGGGCACACTGAAGCTTTCTTT,CASSLGRGHTEAFF
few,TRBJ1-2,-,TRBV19,TGTGCCAGTAGTATCTTTCCAGGGAAAAAGGGTGCTGGCTACACCTTC,CASSIFPGKKGAGYTF
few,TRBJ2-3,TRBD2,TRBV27,TGTGCCAGCAGTCCGTCTAGCGGGAGATATACGCAGTATTTT,CASSPSSGRYTQYF
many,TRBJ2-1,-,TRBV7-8,TGTGCCAGCAGCACTGACAGGAACTACAATGAGCAGTTCTTC,CASSTDRNYNEQFF
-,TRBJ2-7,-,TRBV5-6,TGTGCCAGCAGCTCTGTAGACCCCCCGTACGAGCAGTACTTC,CASSSVDPPYEQYF
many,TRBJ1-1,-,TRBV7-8,TGTGCCAGCAGCTTAGGAATAGTAGGATCCATGAACACTGAAGCTTTCTTT,CASSLGIVGSMNTEAFF
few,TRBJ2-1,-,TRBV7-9,TGTGCCACCGTACAGACGGGGACCCCTCACCAGATCTTC,CATVQTGTPHQIF
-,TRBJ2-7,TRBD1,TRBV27,TGTGCCAGCAGTATTTCGACAGGGATCTCCTACGAGCAGTACTTC,CASSISTGISYEQYF
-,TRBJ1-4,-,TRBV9,TGTGCCAGCAATCCGTCTGGGAATGAAAAACTGTTTTTT,CASNPSGNEKLFF
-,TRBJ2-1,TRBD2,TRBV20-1,TGCAGTGCTAGAGAGACTAGCGGGAACTACAATGAGCAGTTCTTC,CSARETSGNYNEQFF
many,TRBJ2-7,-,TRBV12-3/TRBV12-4,TGTGCCAGCAACCTTGACAAGGACGAGCAGTACTTC,CASNLDKDEQYF
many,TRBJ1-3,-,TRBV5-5,TGTGCCAGCAGCTTTCAAGGCCTCTCTGGAAACACCATATATTTT,CASSFQGLSGNTIYF
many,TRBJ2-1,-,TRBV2,TGTGCCAGCAGTGAGCGTTGGCCACCGACTTACAATGAGCAGTTCTTC,CASSERWPPTYNEQFF
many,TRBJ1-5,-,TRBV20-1,TGCAGTGCTAGAAAGGGAAGAGGGAGTAATCAGCCCCAGCATTTT,CSARKGRGSNQPQHF
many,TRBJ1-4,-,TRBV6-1,TGTGCCAGCAGATTACAGGGTGTGAATGAAAAACTGTTTTTT,CASRLQGVNEKLFF
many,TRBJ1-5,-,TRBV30,TGTGCCTGGAGTCCCCTGGGCGGCCGGGCCCAGCATTTT,CAWSPLGGRAQHF
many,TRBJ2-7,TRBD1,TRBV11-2,TGTGCCAGCAGCGTTTCCCGGGACAGGGTCTACGAGCAGTACTTC,CASSVSRDRVYEQYF
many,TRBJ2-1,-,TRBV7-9,TGTGCCAGCAGTTTGTTGGGGGGCTACAATGAGCAGTTCTTC,CASSLLGGYNEQFF
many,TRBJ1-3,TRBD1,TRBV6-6,TGTGCCAGCAGTTACTCTACAGGGGCTGGAAACACCATATATTTT,CASSYSTGAGNTIYF
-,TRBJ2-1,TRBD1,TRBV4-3,TGCGCCAGCAGCCAAGAGATTTCCGGGACAGGGGTCTACAATGAGCAGTTCTTC,CASSQEISGTGVYNEQFF